These 18 T cell receptor beta chains were sequenced from one sample in a study of beta chain features in type 1 diabetes. cDNA synthesis used the whole RNA isolate, giving expressed TCRB sequences. Method: immunoSEQ multiplex PCR; TCRdb's copy keeps in-frame clones and lacks some. The table lists 130,000 to 150,000 clones, less than 9% of them singletons. Sequencing input: central memory CD4+ T cells from blood. The receptor set was obtained from a woman in her twenties or thirties in good health.

With respect to this clone: Other nucleotide sequences from this sample produce the same CDR3. V gene TRBV5-1 combines with J gene TRBJ1-5; 8 bases fit TRBD1. Germline V gene lookup returns CDR1 SGHRS and CDR2 YFSETQ. Losses at the gene ends were 0 bases for V and 6 bases for J; bases not matched to a gene: 8. The CDR3 contains 16 residues. The CDR3 DNA is TGCGCCAGCAGCTTGGATGGGACAGGTGGGGGTCAGCCCCAGCATTTT. Protein: CASSLDGTGGGQPQHF. The full variable domain, in which reference TRBV5-1 and TRBJ1-5 provide the parts outside the CDR3, is KAGVTQTPRYLIKTRGQQVTLSCSPISGHRSVSWYQQTPGQGLQFLFEYFSETQRNKGNFPGRFSGRQFSNSRSEMNVSTLELGDSALYLCASSLDGTGGGQPQHFGDGTRLSIL.

This clone came up a few times. This chain joins TRBV6-5 and TRBJ1-1; D is ambiguous. The germline V gene has CDR1 MNHEY and CDR2 SVGAGI. CDR3 length: 11 residues. Trimming took off 1 base at V and 8 bases at J, with 5 bases between the two ends. The CDR3: CASSYLQEAFF. CDR3 coding DNA: TGTGCCAGCAGTTACTTACAAGAAGCTTTCTTT.

This clone came up a few times. The rearrangement uses TRBV30 and TRBJ1-1; D is perhaps TRBD1 (5 bases). The CDR3 runs 14 residues. Trimming stripped 5 bases from V and 0 bases from J, with 13 bases between. Germline V gene sequence: CDR1 GTSNPN, CDR2 SVGIG (reference sequence). The CDR3 reads CAWERRQMNTEAFF. The CDR3 nucleotides read TGTGCCTGGGAGCGTCGACAGATGAACACTGAAGCTTTCTTT.

The V and J genes are TRBV19 and TRBJ2-1; no clear D. Germline values: CDR1 LNHDA, CDR2 SQIVND (reference sequence). The germline V and J ends were trimmed by 0 bases and 11 bases, with 17 bases remaining between them. CDR3 size: 15 residues. This chain's CDR3 is CASSIDDQSWAQQFF. CDR3 nucleotides: TGTGCCAGTAGTATAGATGACCAATCCTGGGCCCAGCAGTTCTTC.

This clone showed up just a few times. The CDR3 loop is CASSQDIISTDTQYF. The CDR3, as DNA: TGCGCCAGCAGCCAAGACATCATTAGCACAGATACGCAGTATTTT. The chain couples TRBV4-3 to TRBJ2-3, with unresolved D. V lost 0 bases, J lost 0 bases, and 7 bases lay in between. Germline values: CDR1 LGHNA, CDR2 YSLEER. The CDR3 length is 15 residues.

This clone was observed many times. V gene TRBV5-1 combines with J gene TRBJ2-1, with D possibly matching TRBD2 (5 bases). From germline, CDR1 is SGHRS and CDR2 YFSETQ. This CDR3 is built from 14 residues. V was clipped by 5 bases and J by 7 bases, with 16 bases between them. The CDR3 loop is CASRSSLALNEQFF. CDR3 DNA: TGCGCCAGCAGGAGCTCCCTAGCTCTTAATGAGCAGTTCTTC.

Only a few counts were recorded for this clone. This chain joins TRBV5-1 and TRBJ1-1; 10 bases line up with TRBD1. Losses at the gene ends were 4 bases for V and 7 bases for J; bases not matched to a gene: 4. This CDR3 is 13 amino acids long. The germline V gene encodes CDR1 SGHRS and CDR2 YFSETQ. CDR3 sequence (DNA): TGCGCCAGCAGCAAAGGACAGGGGGGTGAAGCTTTCTTT. Translating it yields CASSKGQGGEAFF.

The chain joins TRBV14 to TRBJ1-4; 7 bases line up with TRBD1. CDR3 size: 15 residues. Germline CDR1 is SGHDN and CDR2 is FVKESK. The J segment lost 7 bases and the V segment lost 3 bases, leaving 8 bases of the junction unmatched. The CDR3: CASSQGPRGTEKLFF. The CDR3 DNA reads as TGTGCCAGCAGCCAGGGACCCAGGGGGACTGAAAAACTGTTTTTT. The full variable domain, rest sourced from reference TRBV14 and TRBJ1-4, is EAGVTQFPSHSVIEKGQTVTLRCDPISGHDNLYWYRRVMGKEIKFLLHFVKESKQDESGMPNNRFLAERTGGTYSTLKVQPAELEDSGVYFCASSQGPRGTEKLFFGSGTQLSVL.

V is TRBV5-1 and J is TRBJ2-1, with 10 bases lining up with TRBD2. Trimming at V came to 1 base and at J to 6 bases, leaving 10 bases not matched to a gene. Germline lookup yields CDR1 SGHRS and CDR2 YFSETQ. The CDR3 sequence is 17 residues long. The CDR3: CASSLLPPGLATNEQFF. CDR3 bases: TGCGCCAGCAGCTTGCTACCTCCGGGACTAGCGACCAATGAGCAGTTCTTC.

The chain employs TRBV4-3 and TRBJ2-3, with D possibly TRBD1 on 6 matching bases. Germline loops: CDR1 LGHNA, CDR2 YSLEER. Trimming shortened V by 1 base and J by 4 bases, and 12 bases separated the two germline ends. This CDR3 region has 15 residues. The CDR3 DNA reads TGCGCCAGCAGCCAAGTAGGGGGTCTGCCAGATACGCAGTATTTT. Translation gives CASSQVGGLPDTQYF.

A few counts support this clone. V gene TRBV27 combines with J gene TRBJ2-5, with D possibly matching TRBD2 (6 bases). The CDR3 sequence is 13 residues long. V lost 6 bases and J 5 bases, leaving 13 bases between the germline ends. Germline V gives CDR1 MNHEY, CDR2 SMNVEV (reference sequence). The CDR3 spells CASRLAVWETQYF. For the CDR3, the DNA is TGTGCCAGCAGGTTAGCGGTCTGGGAGACCCAGTACTTC.

This clone showed up just a few times. The chain links TRBV5-1 to TRBJ2-1; maybe TRBD1 (5 bases). This CDR3 is 16 amino acids long. CDR1 and CDR2 (germline): SGHRS, YFSETQ. The V end lost 0 bases, the J end lost 0 bases, and 10 bases lay between the germline ends. The CDR3, as DNA: TGCGCCAGCAGCTTGGAGGGGTGGAGCTCCTACAATGAGCAGTTCTTC. This translates into CASSLEGWSSYNEQFF.

This clone was found many times. The J gene is TRBJ2-1, the V gene TRBV30; 9 positions match TRBD2. The CDR3 runs to 13 residues. In germline, CDR1 is GTSNPN, CDR2 SVGIG (reference sequence). V gave up 0 bases and J gave up 15 bases; unmatched junction bases: 9. DNA for the CDR3: TGTGCCTGGAGTGTACGTCTAGCGGGATGGTTGTTCTTC. Its translation: CAWSVRLAGWLFF.

This clone occurred a few times. The chain uses TRBV19 and TRBJ2-1, with 9 positions matching TRBD2. With V trimmed by 10 bases and J by 7 bases, 14 bases remained unmatched. Germline CDR1 LNHDA, CDR2 SQIVND (reference sequence). CDR3 length equals 15 residues. CDR3 nucleotide sequence: TGTGCCACCGCTGGCGGGAGGGGTTTATGGAATGAGCAGTTCTTC. Encoded protein: CATAGGRGLWNEQFF. The whole variable domain, filled in from reference TRBV19 and TRBJ2-1, reads DGGITQSPKYLFRKEGQNVTLSCEQNLNHDAMYWYRQDPGQGLRLIYYSQIVNDFQKGDIAEGYSVSREKKESFPLTVTSAQKNPTAFYLCATAGGRGLWNEQFFGPGTRLTVL.

V usage is TRBV5-4 and J usage is TRBJ2-5; TRBD1 agrees at 8 bases. Germline loops: CDR1 SGHNT, CDR2 YYREEE (reference sequence). The CDR3 is made up of 15 amino acids. J was trimmed by 5 bases and V by 1 base; bases with no gene match: 7. CDR3 loop: CASSLQGQDVETQYF. CDR3 sequence (DNA): TGTGCCAGCAGCTTGCAGGGACAGGACGTCGAGACCCAGTACTTC.

This clone was seen only once. The rearrangement uses TRBV6-5 and TRBJ1-2; 9 bases match TRBD1. CDR1 and CDR2 (germline): MNHEY, SVGAGI. Germline trimming cut 6 bases from V and 4 bases from J; bases unmatched to any gene: 9. The CDR3 runs to 15 residues. CDR3 protein: CASSGPGQGIYGYTF. For the CDR3, the DNA is TGTGCCAGCAGCGGGCCCGGACAGGGGATCTATGGCTACACCTTC.

This clone occurred many times. The CDR3 spells CASSQQGSTGELFF. CDR3 nucleotide sequence: TGCGCCAGCAGCCAACAGGGGAGCACCGGGGAGCTGTTTTTT. The V gene is TRBV4-3, the J gene TRBJ2-2; D is perhaps TRBD1 (6 bases). V shed 2 bases and J shed 4 bases, with 8 bases lying between them. Germline CDR1 LGHNA, CDR2 YSLEER. The CDR3 runs to 14 residues.

The chain joins TRBV6-6 to TRBJ2-1, with 9 nucleotides matching TRBD2. The trim removed 4 bases at V and 6 bases at J, leaving 10 bases unmatched. Germline V gene sequence: CDR1 MNHNY, CDR2 SVGAGI (reference sequence). This CDR3 contains 16 residues. The CDR3: CASSSAAGGTVNEQFF. The CDR3 DNA reads TGTGCCAGCAGTTCGGCAGCGGGAGGAACGGTCAATGAGCAGTTCTTC.